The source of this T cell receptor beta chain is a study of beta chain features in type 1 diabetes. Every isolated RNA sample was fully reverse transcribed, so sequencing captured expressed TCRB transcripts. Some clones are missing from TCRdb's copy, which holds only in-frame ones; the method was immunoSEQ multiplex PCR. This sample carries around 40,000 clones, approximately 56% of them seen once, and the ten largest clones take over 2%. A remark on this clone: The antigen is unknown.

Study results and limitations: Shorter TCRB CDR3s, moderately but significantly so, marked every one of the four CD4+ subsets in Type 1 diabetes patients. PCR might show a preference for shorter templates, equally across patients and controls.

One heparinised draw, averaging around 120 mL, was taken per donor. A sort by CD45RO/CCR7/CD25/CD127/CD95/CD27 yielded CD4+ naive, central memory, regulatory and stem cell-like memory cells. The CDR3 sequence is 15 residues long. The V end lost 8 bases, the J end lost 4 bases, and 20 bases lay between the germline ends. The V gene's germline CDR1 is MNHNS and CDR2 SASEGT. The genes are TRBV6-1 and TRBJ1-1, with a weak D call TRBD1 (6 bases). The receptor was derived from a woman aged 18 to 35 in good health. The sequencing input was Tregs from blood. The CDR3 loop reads CASCLLGAVGTEAFF. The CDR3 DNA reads TGTGCCAGCTGCCTCCTGGGGGCTGTGGGCACTGAAGCTTTCTTT.